What follows are 27 T cell receptor beta chains derived from one specimen sequenced in a study of CD8 T cells in Susac syndrome. Reverse transcription of about 0.45 to 1 ug RNA was performed with random hexamers. TCRdb reprocessed the immunoSEQ multiplex PCR reads via MiXCR and lists one record per CDR3 protein. The sample lists hundreds of thousands of distinct CDR3 sequences, around 84% occurring once. The material sequenced was CD8+ T cells from PBMCs. The receptors derive from a human donor with multiple sclerosis.

This chain links TRBV7-9 with TRBJ1-1, with 7 bases that match TRBD1. V was pared by 4 bases and J by 0 bases, with 5 bases of the junction left unmatched. The germline V gene encodes CDR1 SEHNR and CDR2 FQNEAQ (reference sequence). The CDR3 is 15 amino acids. CDR3 loop: CASSSTDRVNTEAFF. The CDR3 nucleotides read TGTGCCAGCAGCTCTACTGACAGGGTGAACACTGAAGCTTTCTTT.

The V gene is TRBV13, the J gene TRBJ1-1; D gene uncertain. V was pared by 1 base and J by 7 bases, with 13 bases between. CDR3 length: 14 residues. Germline CDR1 reads PRHDT; CDR2 reads FYEKMQ (reference sequence). CDR3 in DNA: TGTGCCAGCAGCTTAGCACGGGTAATAAGTGAAGCTTTCTTT. Its protein is CASSLARVISEAFF.

The chain carries TRBV27 and TRBJ1-4; unclear D gene. The CDR3 extends over 16 amino acids. Looked up from germline, CDR1 is MNHEY and CDR2 is SMNVEV (reference sequence). V was trimmed by 3 bases and J by 0 bases, leaving 11 bases between them. CDR3 nucleotide sequence: TGTGCCAGCAGTTTTCATCCGGAACCAACTAATGAAAAACTGTTTTTT. Its protein is CASSFHPEPTNEKLFF.

This chain joins TRBV30 and TRBJ1-2; the D gene is possibly TRBD1 (5 bases). CDR1 is GTSNPN, CDR2 SVGIG, per germline (reference sequence). CDR3 length: 16 amino acids. With 3 bases removed from V and 4 bases from J, the gap between germline ends came to 21 bases. CDR3 coding DNA: TGTGCCTGGAGCCCCCCCCGGCTCCGGACATCCTATGGCTACACCTTC. Its translation is CAWSPPRLRTSYGYTF.

The V gene is TRBV10-3, the J gene TRBJ2-1; D gene unclear. V was pared by 4 bases and J by 0 bases, with 13 bases between. The CDR3 loop spans 16 amino acids. Germline-derived CDR1 and CDR2 are ENHRY and SYGVKD. CDR3 residues: CAISAKNPSSYNEQFF. DNA for the CDR3: TGTGCCATCAGTGCGAAGAACCCTAGCTCCTACAATGAGCAGTTCTTC.

This rearrangement joins TRBV9 to TRBJ2-5; D is perhaps TRBD2 (5 bases). The CDR3 runs 15 residues. The V gene lost 0 bases and the J gene lost 0 bases, with 9 bases spanning the gap. Germline V gene lookup returns CDR1 SGDLS and CDR2 YYNGEE. CDR3 bases: TGTGCCAGCAGCGTAGGTGGTAGCGACCAAGAGACCCAGTACTTC. Amino acid sequence: CASSVGGSDQETQYF.

V is TRBV2 and J is TRBJ2-1; TRBD2 matches 11 bases. There are 15 residues in the CDR3. Germline V gene data show CDR1 as SNHLY and CDR2 as FYNNEI. J gave up 10 bases and V 2 bases, and 7 bases lay outside the gene matches. CDR3 sequence: CASSEYSGRVTEQFF. The CDR3 DNA follows: TGTGCCAGCAGTGAATATAGCGGGAGGGTAACGGAGCAGTTCTTC.

The chain is built from TRBV3-1 and TRBJ2-1, with D perhaps TRBD1 or TRBD2 (6 bases each). V was cut by 4 bases and J by 4 bases, with 14 bases left in between. Germline loops: CDR1 LGHDT, CDR2 YNNKEL (reference sequence). CDR3 length: 15 residues. This CDR3 is CASSPYAGTYNEQFF. Written as DNA, the CDR3 is TGTGCCAGCAGCCCCTACGCGGGGACATACAATGAGCAGTTCTTC.

This clonotype was detected once. V is TRBV12-3 or TRBV12-4 and J is TRBJ2-7; 13 bases fit TRBD2. Germline trimming cut 6 bases from V and 4 bases from J; bases unmatched to any gene: 12. The CDR3 runs to 17 residues. CDR3 protein: CASRQGLAGEGVYEQYF. The CDR3 DNA sequence: TGTGCCAGCAGACAAGGACTAGCGGGAGAGGGAGTGTACGAGCAGTACTTC.

The chain is built from TRBV13 and TRBJ2-5; 8 bases match TRBD2. Germline V gene lookup returns CDR1 PRHDT and CDR2 FYEKMQ (reference sequence). The trim removed 8 bases at V and 4 bases at J, leaving 12 bases unmatched. The CDR3 length is 15 residues. CDR3 protein: CASGEAGEGGETQYF. CDR3 in DNA: TGTGCCAGCGGGGAAGCGGGAGAGGGAGGAGAGACCCAGTACTTC.

The rearrangement uses TRBV5-6 and TRBJ2-1; TRBD2 is a possible D gene (5 bases). CDR3 size: 13 residues. Germline lookup yields CDR1 SGHDT and CDR2 YYEEEE. Trimming cost V 5 bases and J 4 bases, with 10 bases left between them. The CDR3 DNA reads TGTGCCAGCAGTCCCGCGGGTTACAATGAGCAGTTCTTC. Amino acids: CASSPAGYNEQFF.

The rearrangement uses TRBV6-5 and TRBJ2-5; D remains unclear. V shed 2 bases and J shed 3 bases, with 1 base lying between them. There are 11 residues in the CDR3. Germline loops: CDR1 MNHEY, CDR2 SVGAGI. CDR3 region: CASSYEETQYF. CDR3 bases: TGTGCCAGCAGTTACGAAGAGACCCAGTACTTC.

This sequence joins TRBV6-1 and TRBJ2-7; TRBD2 might be the D (6 bases). Trimming removed 5 bases at V and 0 bases at J, with 17 bases between. Germline CDR1 is MNHNS and CDR2 is SASEGT. The CDR3 loop spans 16 amino acids. CDR3 nucleotide sequence: TGTGCCAGCAGTCCTTTGACCGGGACTTTCTCCTACGAGCAGTACTTC. Protein: CASSPLTGTFSYEQYF.

This chain uses TRBV19 with TRBJ1-5; 7 nucleotides line up with TRBD1. V gave up 0 bases and J gave up 7 bases; unmatched junction bases: 6. The CDR3 covers 15 residues. Per germline, CDR1 LNHDA and CDR2 SQIVND (reference sequence). Here the CDR3 reads CASSIDLDRDQPQHF. The CDR3 bases are TGTGCCAGTAGTATAGATCTAGACAGGGACCAGCCCCAGCATTTT. Together with reference TRBV19 and TRBJ1-5, the CDR3 gives the full variable domain: DGGITQSPKYLFRKEGQNVTLSCEQNLNHDAMYWYRQDPGQGLRLIYYSQIVNDFQKGDIAEGYSVSREKKESFPLTVTSAQKNPTAFYLCASSIDLDRDQPQHFGDGTRLSIL.

CDR3 protein: CASSLIPGTGETQYF. CDR3 nucleotides: TGTGCCAGCAGCTTAATCCCAGGGACAGGGGAGACCCAGTACTTC. The chain employs TRBV5-6 and TRBJ2-5, with 9 bases identical to TRBD1. The V and J ends lost 2 bases and 5 bases, in that order; junction bases with no gene match: 7. The germline CDR1 and CDR2 sequences are SGHDT and YYEEEE. The CDR3 loop spans 15 amino acids.

This chain joins TRBV28 and TRBJ2-7; 8 nucleotides match TRBD2. Germline trimming cut 10 bases from V and 0 bases from J; bases unmatched to any gene: 11. Per the germline V gene, CDR1 is MDHEN and CDR2 is SYDVKM. CDR3 length: 15 amino acids. The CDR3 DNA reads TGTGCCATTGGTTCGTATAGCGGGATCTCCTACGAGCAGTACTTC. It yields the protein CAIGSYSGISYEQYF.

The chain couples TRBV27 to TRBJ2-1; D might be TRBD2 (6 bases). This CDR3 has 16 residues. Deletions cut 5 bases from V and 4 bases from J, with 18 bases between. Germline values: CDR1 MNHEY, CDR2 SMNVEV (reference sequence). CDR3 amino acids: CASSGAGGVGYNEQFF. CDR3 DNA: TGTGCCAGCAGTGGGGCCGGGGGAGTAGGGTACAATGAGCAGTTCTTC.

The rearrangement joins TRBV12-3 or TRBV12-4 to TRBJ2-2; D is uncertain. V lost 4 bases to trimming and J lost 3 bases, with 9 bases between them. This CDR3 comprises 14 residues. The CDR3 sequence is CASSYIIDTGELFF. CDR3 bases: TGTGCCAGCAGTTACATAATAGACACCGGGGAGCTGTTTTTT.

This sequence joins TRBV27 and TRBJ1-4; TRBD1 aligns across 7 bases. With 3 bases clipped from V and 6 bases from J, the junction kept 10 bases outside the gene matches. The CDR3 loop spans 16 amino acids. Looked up from germline, CDR1 is MNHEY and CDR2 is SMNVEV (reference sequence). The CDR3 sequence: CASSFRIYRGDEKLFF. CDR3 DNA sequence: TGTGCCAGCAGTTTTAGAATTTACAGGGGAGATGAAAAACTGTTTTTT.

This chain joins TRBV30 and TRBJ1-1; D unresolved. V was clipped by 7 bases and J by 0 bases, with 6 bases between them. The CDR3 extends over 11 amino acids. Looked up from germline, CDR1 is GTSNPN and CDR2 is SVGIG (reference sequence). CDR3 coding DNA: TGTGCCTTTCTGATGAACACTGAAGCTTTCTTT. As protein: CAFLMNTEAFF.

This chain connects TRBV7-3 to TRBJ2-3; TRBD2 is a possible D gene (6 bases). Per germline, CDR1 SGHTA and CDR2 FQGTGA. V lost 5 bases and J 2 bases, leaving 20 bases between the germline ends. This CDR3 has 17 residues. CDR3 DNA sequence: TGTGCCAGCAGCCCAAAGCTGAGCGGAGGGCACACAGATACGCAGTATTTT. Encoded protein: CASSPKLSGGHTDTQYF. Based on the CDR3 plus reference TRBV7-3 and TRBJ2-3, the full variable domain is GAGVSQTPSNKVTEKGKYVELRCDPISGHTALYWYRQSLGQGPEFLIYFQGTGAADDSGLPNDRFFAVRPEGSVSTLKIQRTERGDSAVYLCASSPKLSGGHTDTQYFGPGTRLTVL.

This chain joins TRBV7-9 and TRBJ2-7; D is possibly TRBD1 (5 bases). This CDR3 spans 13 amino acids. Germline-derived CDR1 and CDR2 are SEHNR and FQNEAQ (reference sequence). The germline V and J ends were trimmed by 5 bases and 6 bases, with 14 bases remaining between them. The CDR3 is CASSRPLTAEQYF. In nucleotides, the CDR3 is TGTGCCAGCAGCCGCCCCCTGACAGCCGAGCAGTACTTC.

The gene calls are TRBV9 and TRBJ1-2, with unresolved D. Trimming left V 2 bases short and J 0 bases short, with 14 bases between. CDR1 SGDLS and CDR2 YYNGEE come from the germline V gene. The CDR3 runs to 16 residues. In DNA form, the CDR3 reads TGTGCCAGCAGCGTTGACACTTCAACTCCTAACTATGGCTACACCTTC. Its protein is CASSVDTSTPNYGYTF.

The genes are TRBV5-8 and TRBJ1-6; TRBD1 is a possible D gene (5 bases). CDR3 size: 15 residues. Germline V gene data show CDR1 as SGHTS and CDR2 as YDEGEE. Trimming left V 4 bases short and J 7 bases short, with 15 bases between. This chain's CDR3 is CASSPPSEGNSPLHF. CDR3 coding DNA: TGTGCCAGCAGCCCACCCTCCGAGGGGAATTCACCCCTCCACTTT.

V gene TRBV27 combines with J gene TRBJ1-4; D is unclear. The CDR3 extends over 13 amino acids. The V end lost 5 bases, the J end lost 8 bases, and 12 bases lay between the germline ends. In germline, CDR1 is MNHEY, CDR2 SMNVEV (reference sequence). As DNA, the CDR3 is TGTGCCAGCAGTGATAGGAGGCGCGAAAAACTGTTTTTT. Protein: CASSDRRREKLFF.

This clonotype was counted once. The rearrangement uses TRBV6-5 and TRBJ1-4; D remains unclear. Germline lookup yields CDR1 MNHEY and CDR2 SVGAGI. V was cut by 10 bases and J by 5 bases, with 14 bases left in between. This CDR3 spans 13 amino acids. The CDR3 DNA follows: TGTGCCAAAGAAGCCGGCAAGAATGAAAAACTGTTTTTT. Its protein product is CAKEAGKNEKLFF.

The chain couples TRBV28 to TRBJ2-7, with 12 bases aligning to TRBD2. There are 18 residues in the CDR3. With 3 bases clipped from V and 0 bases from J, the junction kept 9 bases outside the gene matches. Germline V gene lookup returns CDR1 MDHEN and CDR2 SYDVKM. The DNA for the CDR3 is TGTGCCAGCAGTTTTACCCTAGCGGGAGGGCTGACCTCCTACGAGCAGTACTTC. Translation: CASSFTLAGGLTSYEQYF.